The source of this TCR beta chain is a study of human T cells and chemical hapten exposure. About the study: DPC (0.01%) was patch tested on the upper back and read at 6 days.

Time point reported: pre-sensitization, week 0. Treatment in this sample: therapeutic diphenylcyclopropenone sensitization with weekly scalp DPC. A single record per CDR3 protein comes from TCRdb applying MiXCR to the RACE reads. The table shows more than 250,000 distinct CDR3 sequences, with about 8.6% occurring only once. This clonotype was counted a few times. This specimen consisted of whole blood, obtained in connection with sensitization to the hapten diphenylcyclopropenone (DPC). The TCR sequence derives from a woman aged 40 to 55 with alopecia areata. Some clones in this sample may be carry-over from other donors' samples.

The CDR3 sequence: CASSLWVRGETQYF. The CDR3, as DNA: TGTGCCAGCAGTTTATGGGTCAGGGGTGAGACCCAGTACTTC. The chain links TRBV28 to TRBJ2-5; TRBD1 might be the D (6 bases). Looked up from germline, CDR1 is MDHEN and CDR2 is SYDVKM. Trimming cost V 0 bases and J 5 bases, with 10 bases left between them. The CDR3 has 14 residues.